Below are 13 T cell receptor beta chains sequenced from a single sample in a study of T-cell memory formation after mild COVID-19 (dated by TCRdb to 2020 to 2023). To prepare the library, 5' RACE was applied. These reads were obtained on an Illumina NovaSeq 6000. Using fastp trimming at Q25 and MiXCR clonotype assembly, TCRdb reanalyzed the public sequencing data and kept in-frame beta chains. All rows with the same CDR3 protein become a single entry with the most common DNA and genes. The sample table records around 130,000 distinct CDR3 sequences; roughly 13% of these occur just once. The biggest ten clones account for less than 30% of the sample. Material: PBMCs or a T cell subset sorted from them (not recorded which). These receptors were collected from an adult woman who had mild COVID-19 (a few samples of this study predate the infection). The sample titles of this study are shuffled in the database, so cell type and time point are left out; the donor was told from shared clones.

This clonotype occurred many times. The chain combines TRBV20-1 with TRBJ2-7; TRBD2 is a possible D gene (6 bases). The CDR3 sequence is 14 residues long. Germline V CDR1 and CDR2: DFQATT, SNEGSKA (reference sequence). Trimming stripped 6 bases from V and 3 bases from J, with 18 bases between. CDR3 in DNA: TGCAGTGCCAGGGACCCCGGAGGGTTCTACGAGCAGTACTTC. This sequence encodes CSARDPGGFYEQYF.

This clonotype was seen only a few times. The chain combines TRBV20-1 with TRBJ2-5; the D gene is possibly TRBD2 (6 bases). Germline loops: CDR1 DFQATT, CDR2 SNEGSKA (reference sequence). The CDR3 covers 18 residues. V lost 0 bases and J lost 2, with 22 bases in between. Here the CDR3 reads CSARDFDRLVGGQETQYF. CDR3 in DNA: TGCAGTGCTAGAGATTTCGACCGACTAGTAGGCGGACAAGAGACCCAGTACTTC.

This clonotype has ten or more counts. This chain connects TRBV29-1 to TRBJ2-1; possible D gene TRBD1, 6 bases. Germline-derived CDR1 and CDR2 are SQVTM and ANQGSEA. Trimming took off 1 base at V and 10 bases at J, with 14 bases between the two ends. The CDR3 loop spans 13 amino acids. CDR3 in amino acids: CSVEAPTGTEQFF. DNA for the CDR3: TGCAGCGTTGAAGCTCCGACAGGTACCGAGCAGTTCTTC.

This clonotype was seen a handful of times. This chain connects TRBV2 to TRBJ2-5, with D hard to call. Per germline, CDR1 SNHLY and CDR2 FYNNEI. With 3 bases removed from V and 4 bases from J, the gap between germline ends came to 9 bases. The CDR3 sequence is 13 residues long. The CDR3 region has the DNA TGTGCCAGCAGTGAGGTCTCAGGAGAGACCCAGTACTTC. This gives the protein CASSEVSGETQYF.

The V gene is TRBV7-9, the J gene TRBJ2-7; D gene uncertain. The V gene lost 7 bases and the J gene lost 3 bases, with 13 bases spanning the gap. This CDR3 region has 13 residues. The germline CDR1 and CDR2 sequences are SEHNR and FQNEAQ (reference sequence). Here the CDR3 reads CASTKSLIYEQYF. The CDR3 nucleotides are TGTGCCAGCACAAAGAGCCTGATCTACGAGCAGTACTTC.

The chain links TRBV11-2 to TRBJ2-1, with D perhaps being TRBD1 or TRBD2 (6 bases each). Germline V gene data show CDR1 as SGHAT and CDR2 as FQNNGV. V was pared by 5 bases and J by 3 bases, with 20 bases between. This CDR3 has 17 amino acids. CDR3 loop: CASSQGSGGNVYNEQFF. The CDR3 coding sequence is TGTGCCAGCAGCCAGGGGTCTGGCGGGAACGTCTACAATGAGCAGTTCTTC.

This clonotype has a handful of counts. The rearrangement uses TRBV7-3 and TRBJ2-2; D gene unclear. The V gene lost 4 bases and the J gene lost 2 bases, with 5 bases spanning the gap. The germline V gene has CDR1 SGHTA and CDR2 FQGTGA. This CDR3 spans 13 amino acids. The CDR3 loop reads CASSSHNTGELFF. In nucleotides, the CDR3 is TGTGCCAGCAGCTCCCACAACACCGGGGAGCTGTTTTTT.

The table lists this clonotype with many counts. One junction end disagrees with the germline gene, perhaps due to a read error. The chain joins TRBV29-1 to TRBJ1-6, with 9 bases fitting TRBD1. Germline lookup yields CDR1 SQVTM and CDR2 ANQGSEA. This CDR3 has 15 amino acids. The CDR3 coding sequence is TGCAGCGTTAAAGACAGGGGGGCCGATAATTCACCCCTCCACTTT. This sequence encodes CSVKDRGADNSPLHF.

CDR3 residues: CASSLRSGSLNIQYF. CDR3 DNA sequence: TGTGCCAGCAGCTTGAGGAGCGGGAGTTTAAACATTCAGTACTTC. The chain employs TRBV5-5 and TRBJ2-4, with 8 bases matching TRBD2. Trimming took 1 base from V and 6 from J; bases not matched to a gene: 6. Germline V lookup: CDR1 SGHKS, CDR2 YYEKEE (reference sequence). The CDR3 has 15 residues.

This rearrangement joins TRBV7-2 to TRBJ1-5, with a possible D match to TRBD1 (6 bases). The CDR3 runs 16 residues. Trimming removed 3 bases from V and 2 bases from J, with 14 bases in between. In germline, CDR1 is SGHTA, CDR2 FQGNSA. The CDR3 is CASSFMGGAGNQPQHF. The DNA for the CDR3 is TGTGCCAGCAGCTTTATGGGGGGCGCGGGCAATCAGCCCCAGCATTTT.

This sequence joins TRBV9 and TRBJ2-2; 7 nucleotides match TRBD1. Trimming at V came to 0 bases and at J to 9 bases, leaving 2 bases not matched to a gene. CDR1 is SGDLS, CDR2 YYNGEE, per germline. The CDR3 is 13 residues long. CDR3 residues: CASSVEGQRELFF. The CDR3 DNA reads as TGTGCCAGCAGCGTAGAGGGACAGCGGGAGCTGTTTTTT. The whole variable domain, filled in from reference TRBV9 and TRBJ2-2, reads DSGVTQTPKHLITATGQRVTLRCSPRSGDLSVYWYQQSLDQGLQFLIQYYNGEERAKGNILERFSAQQFPDLHSELNLSSLELGDSALYFCASSVEGQRELFFGEGSRLTVL.

In this sample, this clonotype turned up a few times. The chain carries TRBV7-9 and TRBJ2-7; 8 nucleotides agree with TRBD1. Germline-derived CDR1 and CDR2 are SEHNR and FQNEAQ (reference sequence). There are 15 residues in the CDR3. The V and J ends lost 6 bases and 1 base, in that order; junction bases with no gene match: 8. The CDR3 region has the DNA TGTGCCAGCAGTACTTTCGGGACAGGTTCCTACGAGCAGTACTTC. It is translated as CASSTFGTGSYEQYF.

V gene TRBV24-1 combines with J gene TRBJ2-7, with D unclear. Germline lookup yields CDR1 KGHDR and CDR2 SFDVKD. The V end was cut by 1 base, the J end by 3 bases, with 6 bases between. This CDR3 comprises 13 residues. CDR3 in DNA: TGTGCCACCAGTGATTTAGAGAGCTACGAGCAGTACTTC. Its protein product is CATSDLESYEQYF.